The rows below give T cell receptor beta chains drawn from one sample of a study of cytomegalovirus exposure and HLA in healthy donors. The protocol was immunoSEQ multiplex PCR, while the TCRdb copy is restricted to in-frame clones and leaves out a portion. The repertoire includes 200,000 to 250,000 clones, roughly 83% of them detected once, and roughly 5.4% sits in the top ten. The sample consisted of PBMCs. The source of these receptors is a woman aged 18-35 years in good health and CMV-seronegative. Each CDR3 is given with its conserved first and last residue. The D gene is left open where the match is weak. For some rows the clone size is stated as once, few or many, or as a class when expanded; others skip it.

V: TRBV28; size: .; D: .; J: TRBJ1-2; CDR3: CACGSGYTF; DNA: TGTGCCTGCGGATCTGGCTACACCTTC
V: TRBV2; size: .; D: TRBD1; J: TRBJ1-1; CDR3: CASSIQGMNTEAFF; DNA: TGTGCCAGCAGTATACAGGGGATGAACACTGAAGCTTTCTTT
V: TRBV13; size: .; D: .; J: TRBJ1-1; CDR3: CASSLVLNTEAFF; DNA: TGTGCCAGCAGCTTAGTACTGAACACTGAAGCTTTCTTT
V: TRBV7-7; size: .; D: .; J: TRBJ2-1; CDR3: CASSLSGSYNEQFF; DNA: TGTGCTAGCAGCTTATCCGGGTCCTACAATGAGCAGTTCTTC
V: TRBV5-4; size: .; D: TRBD2; J: TRBJ2-3; CDR3: CATGGAGSDTQYF; DNA: TGTGCCACCGGCGGAGCGGGATCCGATACGCAGTATTTT
V: TRBV5-1; size: .; D: .; J: TRBJ2-7; CDR3: CASSLSGSLYEQYF; DNA: TGCGCCAGCAGCTTGTCAGGGTCCCTCTACGAGCAGTACTTC
V: TRBV7-9; size: .; D: .; J: TRBJ2-7; CDR3: CASSLEGGAYEQYF; DNA: TGTGCCAGCAGCTTAGAAGGAGGGGCTTACGAGCAGTACTTC
V: TRBV7-8; size: .; D: .; J: TRBJ1-2; CDR3: CASSLTDNYGYTF; DNA: TGTGCCAGCAGCCTGACAGACAACTATGGCTACACCTTC
V: TRBV9; size: .; D: .; J: TRBJ2-3; CDR3: CASSVQTDTQYF; DNA: TGTGCCAGCAGCGTTCAGACAGATACGCAGTATTTT
V: TRBV7-8; size: few; D: .; J: TRBJ1-4; CDR3: CASSENPAGVPNEKLFF; DNA: TGTGCCAGCAGCGAAAATCCCGCAGGGGTACCTAATGAAAAACTGTTTTTT
V: TRBV6-5; size: .; D: TRBD2; J: TRBJ2-7; CDR3: CASSSGAGGSYEQYF; DNA: TGTGCCAGCAGTTCCGGAGCGGGGGGCTCCTACGAGCAGTACTTC
V: TRBV7-9; size: .; D: TRBD1; J: TRBJ2-7; CDR3: CASSPGTALEQYF; DNA: TGTGCCAGCAGCCCTGGGACAGCCCTCGAGCAGTACTTC
V: TRBV5-5; size: .; D: TRBD1; J: TRBJ1-5; CDR3: CASSPRVGGQPQHF; DNA: TGTGCCAGCAGCCCTAGGGTAGGGGGCCAGCCCCAGCATTTT
V: TRBV4-1; size: .; D: TRBD1; J: TRBJ1-1; CDR3: CASSPDRGWNTEAFF; DNA: TGCGCCAGCAGCCCGGACAGGGGTTGGAACACTGAAGCTTTCTTT
V: TRBV30; size: .; D: .; J: TRBJ2-3; CDR3: CAWSVNSFTDTQYF; DNA: TGTGCCTGGAGTGTCAACAGCTTCACAGATACGCAGTATTTT
V: TRBV21-1; size: once; D: .; J: TRBJ2-4; CDR3: CASFGAGQTDRIQYF; DNA: TGTGCCAGCTTTGGGGCGGGTCAGACAGACCGAATTCAGTACTTC
V: TRBV7-8; size: .; D: TRBD1; J: TRBJ1-5; CDR3: CASSLDRDQPQHF; DNA: TGTGCCAGCAGCTTGGACAGGGACCAGCCCCAGCATTTT
V: TRBV2; size: .; D: TRBD1; J: TRBJ1-1; CDR3: CASSEGTGSDTEAFF; DNA: TGTGCCAGCAGTGAAGGGACAGGGTCGGACACTGAAGCTTTCTTT
V: TRBV30; size: .; D: .; J: TRBJ2-5; CDR3: CAWSPGPQKTQYF; DNA: TGTGCCTGGAGTCCCGGGCCACAGAAGACCCAGTACTTC
V: TRBV6-1; size: few; D: .; J: TRBJ1-5; CDR3: CASSRFTVSNQPQHF; DNA: TGTGCCAGCAGCCGATTTACAGTTAGCAATCAGCCCCAGCATTTT
V: TRBV7-3; size: .; D: .; J: TRBJ2-1; CDR3: CASSLNPATAYNEQFF; DNA: TGTGCCAGCAGCTTAAATCCAGCGACCGCCTACAATGAGCAGTTCTTC
V: TRBV27; size: .; D: TRBD2; J: TRBJ2-3; CDR3: CASNPLGASGRGGGTDTQYF; DNA: TGTGCCAGCAACCCCCTTGGGGCTAGCGGGAGAGGAGGAGGGACAGATACGCAGTATTTT
V: TRBV27; size: few; D: TRBD1; J: TRBJ1-2; CDR3: CASSSRDRANYGYTF; DNA: TGTGCCAGCAGCTCTAGGGACAGGGCGAACTATGGCTACACCTTC
V: TRBV4-1; size: .; D: .; J: TRBJ1-1; CDR3: CASSQEGNMNTEAFF; DNA: TGCGCCAGCAGCCAAGAAGGGAATATGAACACTGAAGCTTTCTTT
V: TRBV6-1; size: few; D: .; J: TRBJ1-2; CDR3: CASSVRDTNYGYTF; DNA: TGTGCCAGCAGTGTTCGGGACACGAATTATGGCTACACCTTC
V: TRBV9; size: .; D: .; J: TRBJ2-4; CDR3: CASSADANGLKNIQYF; DNA: TGTGCCAGCAGCGCGGACGCAAATGGGCTCAAAAACATTCAGTACTTC
V: TRBV30; size: .; D: .; J: TRBJ2-2; CDR3: CAWRDPGTGELFF; DNA: TGTGCCTGGAGGGACCCAGGGACCGGGGAGCTGTTTTTT
V: TRBV6-1; size: .; D: TRBD2; J: TRBJ2-7; CDR3: CASSASGKLYEQYF; DNA: TGTGCCAGCAGTGCTAGCGGGAAACTCTACGAGCAGTACTTC
V: TRBV5-1; size: .; D: .; J: TRBJ2-1; CDR3: CASSLYRRGSSYNEQFF; DNA: TGCGCCAGCAGCTTGTACAGGCGAGGTTCCTCCTACAATGAGCAGTTCTTC
V: TRBV30; size: .; D: .; J: TRBJ1-3; CDR3: CALLKGGTLSGNTIYF; DNA: TGTGCCCTGCTGAAGGGTGGAACACTCTCTGGAAACACCATATATTTT
V: TRBV6-1; size: .; D: .; J: TRBJ2-7; CDR3: CASSSPRTSTLKQYF; DNA: TGTGCCAGCAGTTCGCCCCGGACATCCACCCTCAAGCAGTACTTC
V: TRBV30; size: few; D: .; J: TRBJ1-5; CDR3: CAWSFGQRQPQHF; DNA: TGTGCCTGGAGTTTTGGCCAGCGTCAGCCCCAGCATTTT
V: TRBV18; size: .; D: TRBD2; J: TRBJ2-7; CDR3: CASSPPGLANYEQYF; DNA: TGTGCCAGCTCACCCCCGGGACTAGCGAACTACGAGCAGTACTTC
V: TRBV5-1; size: .; D: TRBD1; J: TRBJ2-6; CDR3: CASSFWAGGAGANVLTF; DNA: TGCGCCAGCAGCTTTTGGGCAGGGGGCGCCGGGGCCAACGTCCTGACTTTC
V: TRBV30; size: .; D: .; J: TRBJ2-5; CDR3: CAWSVRVYQETQYF; DNA: TGTGCCTGGAGTGTAAGAGTGTACCAAGAGACCCAGTACTTC
V: TRBV27; size: .; D: .; J: TRBJ2-7; CDR3: CASSSPLYEQYF; DNA: TGTGCCAGCAGTTCTCCGCTCTACGAGCAGTACTTC
V: TRBV30; size: .; D: TRBD1; J: TRBJ2-1; CDR3: CAWSAHPAGGHNEQFF; DNA: TGTGCCTGGAGTGCCCACCCGGCAGGGGGACACAATGAGCAGTTCTTC
V: TRBV27; size: .; D: .; J: TRBJ1-5; CDR3: CASSFSYSNQPQHF; DNA: TGTGCCAGCAGTTTCAGTTATAGCAATCAGCCCCAGCATTTT
V: TRBV9; size: .; D: .; J: TRBJ1-1; CDR3: CASSPGPLYMNTEAFF; DNA: TGTGCCAGCAGCCCGGGCCCCCTCTACATGAACACTGAAGCTTTCTTT
V: TRBV11-2; size: .; D: .; J: TRBJ2-6; CDR3: CASSPTVSGANVLTF; DNA: TGTGCCAGCAGCCCGACTGTCTCTGGGGCCAACGTCCTGACTTTC
V: TRBV2; size: .; D: .; J: TRBJ2-3; CDR3: CASRTRNTDTQYF; DNA: TGTGCCAGCAGAACCCGGAACACAGATACGCAGTATTTT
V: TRBV20-1; size: .; D: TRBD1; J: TRBJ2-7; CDR3: CSARQGREQYF; DNA: TGCAGTGCTCGACAGGGTCGCGAGCAGTACTTC
V: TRBV25-1; size: .; D: .; J: TRBJ2-3; CDR3: CASSEFVGTDTQYF; DNA: TGTGCCAGCAGTGAATTCGTGGGAACAGATACGCAGTATTTT
V: TRBV6-1; size: .; D: .; J: TRBJ1-1; CDR3: CASSVGGSREAFF; DNA: TGTGCCAGCAGTGTGGGGGGATCAAGAGAAGCTTTCTTT
V: TRBV5-6; size: .; D: .; J: TRBJ1-3; CDR3: CASSFGLGTGNTIYF; DNA: TGTGCCAGCAGCTTTGGTTTGGGGACTGGAAACACCATATATTTT
V: TRBV5-6; size: .; D: TRBD1; J: TRBJ1-1; CDR3: CASSFETGRNTEAFF; DNA: TGTGCCAGCAGCTTTGAGACAGGGAGAAACACTGAAGCTTTCTTT
V: TRBV6-5; size: .; D: .; J: TRBJ2-7; CDR3: CASSYSARTAVEQYF; DNA: TGTGCCAGCAGTTACTCGGCCCGGACAGCCGTAGAGCAGTACTTC
V: TRBV6-1; size: once; D: TRBD2; J: TRBJ2-3; CDR3: CASSGLAGADTQYF; DNA: TGTGCCAGCAGTGGACTAGCGGGGGCGGATACGCAGTATTTT
V: TRBV11-2; size: .; D: .; J: TRBJ2-3; CDR3: CASSRDGRSTDTQYF; DNA: TGTGCCAGCAGCCGCGATGGACGGAGCACAGATACGCAGTATTTT
V: TRBV30; size: .; D: .; J: TRBJ2-3; CDR3: CAWRGITDTQYF; DNA: TGTGCCTGGCGGGGAATCACAGATACGCAGTATTTT
V: TRBV19; size: .; D: .; J: TRBJ1-4; CDR3: CASRRQGNEKLFF; DNA: TGTGCCAGTCGACGGCAGGGGAACGAAAAACTGTTTTTT
V: TRBV9; size: .; D: TRBD2; J: TRBJ2-5; CDR3: CASSVEGGQGGETQYF; DNA: TGTGCCAGCAGCGTAGAGGGAGGGCAGGGTGGAGAGACCCAGTACTTC
V: TRBV9; size: .; D: .; J: TRBJ2-7; CDR3: CASSVEGDSYEQYF; DNA: TGTGCCAGCAGCGTAGAGGGGGACTCTTACGAGCAGTACTTC